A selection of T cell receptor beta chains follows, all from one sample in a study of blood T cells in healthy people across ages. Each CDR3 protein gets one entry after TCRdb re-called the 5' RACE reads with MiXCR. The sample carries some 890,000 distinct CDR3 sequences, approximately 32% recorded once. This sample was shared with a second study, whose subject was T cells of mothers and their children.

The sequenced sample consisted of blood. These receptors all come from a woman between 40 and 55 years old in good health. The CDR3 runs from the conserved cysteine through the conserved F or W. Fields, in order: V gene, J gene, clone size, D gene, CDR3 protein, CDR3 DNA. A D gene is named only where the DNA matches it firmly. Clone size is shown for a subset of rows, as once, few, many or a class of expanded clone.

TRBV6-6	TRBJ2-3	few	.	CASNYSGQNTDTQYF	TGTGCCAGCAATTACAGTGGACAGAACACAGATACGCAGTATTTT
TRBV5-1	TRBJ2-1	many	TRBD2	CASSLTSGDYNEQFF	TGCGCCAGCAGCTTGACTAGCGGGGATTACAATGAGCAGTTCTTC
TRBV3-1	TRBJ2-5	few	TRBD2	CASRLIAGGLQETQYF	TGTGCCAGCAGACTCATAGCGGGGGGACTACAAGAGACCCAGTACTTC
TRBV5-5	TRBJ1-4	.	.	CASRMPGHNEKLFF	TGTGCCAGCAGGATGCCGGGGCATAATGAAAAACTGTTTTTT
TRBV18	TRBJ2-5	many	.	CASSPSAETQYF	TGCGCCAGCAGCCCCTCGGCGGAGACCCAGTACTTC
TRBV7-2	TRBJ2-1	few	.	CASSSPGGFQFF	TGTGCCAGCAGCTCCCCCGGAGGGTTCCAGTTCTTC
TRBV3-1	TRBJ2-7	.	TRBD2	CASNLAGASYEQYF	TGTGCCAGCAATCTAGCGGGGGCCTCCTACGAGCAGTACTTC
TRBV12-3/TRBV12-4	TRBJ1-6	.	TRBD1	CASSPGGGTSNSPLHF	TGTGCCAGCAGTCCAGGGGGCGGCACGTCTAATTCACCCCTCCACTTT
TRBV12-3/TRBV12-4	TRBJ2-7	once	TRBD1	CASRTRGFGEQYF	TGTGCCAGCAGGACCAGGGGGTTCGGCGAGCAGTACTTC
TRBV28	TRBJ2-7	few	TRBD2	CASRAPGPGGLEQYF	TGTGCCAGCAGGGCACCGGGCCCGGGGGGGCTCGAGCAGTACTTC
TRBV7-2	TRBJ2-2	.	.	CASSVTVLDTGELFF	TGTGCCAGCAGCGTGACAGTCTTGGACACCGGGGAGCTGTTTTTT
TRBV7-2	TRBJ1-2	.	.	CASSYGGPGYGYTF	TGTGCCAGCAGCTACGGGGGCCCAGGGTATGGCTACACCTTC
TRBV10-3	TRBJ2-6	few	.	CSGATGANVLTF	TGTTCCGGGGCGACTGGGGCCAACGTCCTGACTTTC
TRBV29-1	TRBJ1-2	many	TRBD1	CSARTGSYGYTF	TGCAGCGCTAGGACAGGATCATATGGCTACACCTTC
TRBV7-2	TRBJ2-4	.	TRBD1	CASRQPTGYEQYF	TGTGCCAGCAGACAGCCGACAGGGTATGAGCAGTACTTC
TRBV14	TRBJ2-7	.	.	CASSQGGSAIYEQYF	TGTGCCAGCAGCCAAGGAGGGTCGGCAATCTACGAGCAGTACTTC
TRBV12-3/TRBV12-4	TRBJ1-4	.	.	CASSSRPGISEKLFF	TGTGCCAGCAGTTCTCGCCCAGGGATATCTGAAAAACTGTTTTTT
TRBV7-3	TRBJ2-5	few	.	CASSPTAGPETQYF	TGTGCCAGCAGCCCCACGGCGGGGCCGGAGACCCAGTACTTC
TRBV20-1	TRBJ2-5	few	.	CRQGETQYF	TGCAGGCAGGGTGAGACCCAGTACTTC